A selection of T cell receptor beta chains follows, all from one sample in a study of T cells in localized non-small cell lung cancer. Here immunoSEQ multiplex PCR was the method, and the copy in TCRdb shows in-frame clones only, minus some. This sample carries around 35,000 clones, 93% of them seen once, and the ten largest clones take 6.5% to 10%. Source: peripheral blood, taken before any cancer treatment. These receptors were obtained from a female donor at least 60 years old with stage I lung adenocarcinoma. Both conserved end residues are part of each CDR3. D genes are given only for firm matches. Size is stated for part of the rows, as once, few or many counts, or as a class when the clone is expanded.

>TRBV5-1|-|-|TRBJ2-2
TGCGCCAGCAGGCAGGCTGTGAACACCGGGGAGCTGTTTTTT
CASRQAVNTGELFF
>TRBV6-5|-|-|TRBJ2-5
TGTGCCAGCAGGTGGGGAGACAGTCAAGAGACCCAGTACTTC
CASRWGDSQETQYF
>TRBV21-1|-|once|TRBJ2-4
TGTGCCAGCAGCAAGAATGGAGGGACAAGGCTACGGAGGGACATTCAGTACTTC
CASSKNGGTRLRRDIQYF
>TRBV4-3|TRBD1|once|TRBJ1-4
TGCGCCAGCAGCCACCAGGGGGGGTCAACTAATGAAAAACTGTTTTTT
CASSHQGGSTNEKLFF
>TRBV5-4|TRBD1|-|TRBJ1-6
TGTGCCAGCAGCTTGGACAGGGGGAAGGGTTCACCCCTCCACTTT
CASSLDRGKGSPLHF
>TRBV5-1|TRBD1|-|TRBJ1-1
TGCGCCAGCAGCTTGGAACAGGGGAGAGACACTGAAGCTTTCTTT
CASSLEQGRDTEAFF
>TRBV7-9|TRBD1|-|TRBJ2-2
TGTGCCAGCAGCTTTGGGACAGGGGGGAATACCGGGGAGCTGTTTTTT
CASSFGTGGNTGELFF
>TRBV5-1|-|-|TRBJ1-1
TGCGCCAGCAGCTTGCTTCCGGGGGCGGACACTGAAGCTTTCTTT
CASSLLPGADTEAFF
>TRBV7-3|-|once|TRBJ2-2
TGTGCCAGCAGCTTAACGGCCTCCTCCGGGGAGCTGTTTTTT
CASSLTASSGELFF
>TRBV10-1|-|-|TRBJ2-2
TGCGCCAGCAGTGAGATAGCGACTACCGGGGAGCTGTTTTTT
CASSEIATTGELFF
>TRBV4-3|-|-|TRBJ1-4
TGCGCCAGCAGCCAAGAGGCGGCGGCTAATGAAAAACTGTTTTTT
CASSQEAAANEKLFF
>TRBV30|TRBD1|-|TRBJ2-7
TGTGCCTGGACCCGGACAGGTAGCTACGAGCAGTACTTC
CAWTRTGSYEQYF
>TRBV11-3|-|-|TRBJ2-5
TGTGCCAGCAGCTTAGAGGGGGAGACCCAGTACTTC
CASSLEGETQYF
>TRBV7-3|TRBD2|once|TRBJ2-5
TGTGCCAGCAGCTTACTAGCGGGGGGAGAGGACCAGTACTTC
CASSLLAGGEDQYF
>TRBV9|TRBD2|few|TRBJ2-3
TGTGCCAGCAGCGTAGCCCGTGGGACTAGCGGGGGGGATACGCAGTATTTT
CASSVARGTSGGDTQYF
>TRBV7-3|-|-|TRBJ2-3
TGTGCCAGCAGTAAATACGGGAGAGTTAGCACAGATACGCAGTATTTT
CASSKYGRVSTDTQYF
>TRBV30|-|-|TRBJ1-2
TGTGCCTGGAGGCTTCCGGGCAGCGCAGCAGGGGGCTACACCTTC
CAWRLPGSAAGGYTF
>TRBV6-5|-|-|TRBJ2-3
TGTGCCAGCCAAACCGATAGCACAGATACGCAGTATTTT
CASQTDSTDTQYF
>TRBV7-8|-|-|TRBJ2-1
TGTGCCAGCAGCCCAGGGGACGGGCAGTTCTTC
CASSPGDGQFF
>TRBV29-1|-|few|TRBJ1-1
TGCAGCGCTCCGGGGGGGGCAGGAACTGAAGCTTTCTTT
CSAPGGAGTEAFF
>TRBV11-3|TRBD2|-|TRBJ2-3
TGTGCCAGCAGCCGACTAGCGGGAGGATCGAGCACAGATACGCAGTATTTT
CASSRLAGGSSTDTQYF
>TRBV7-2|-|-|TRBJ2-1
TGTGCCAGCAGCTTAAGTACTCAGAATGAGCAGTTCTTC
CASSLSTQNEQFF
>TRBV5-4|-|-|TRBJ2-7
TGTGCCAGCAGCTTCGGGACGCGAAGCTCCTACGAGCAGTACTTC
CASSFGTRSSYEQYF
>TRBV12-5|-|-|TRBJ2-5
TGTGCTAGTGTTCAATCAGGGGGGGAGACCCAGTACTTC
CASVQSGGETQYF
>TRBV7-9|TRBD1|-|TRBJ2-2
TGTGCCAGGGCCGGGACAGCGAACACCGGGGAGCTGTTTTTT
CARAGTANTGELFF
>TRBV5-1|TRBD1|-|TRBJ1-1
TGCGCCAGCACCTGGGGACAGTCTAACACTGAAGCTTTCTTT
CASTWGQSNTEAFF
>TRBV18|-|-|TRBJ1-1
TGTGCCAGCTCACCACAGCGAGGGGAGAACACTGAAGCTTTCTTT
CASSPQRGENTEAFF
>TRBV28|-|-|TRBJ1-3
TGTGCCAGCAGTCCCGACCGAGGCTTCCTGAGAAACACCATATATTTT
CASSPDRGFLRNTIYF
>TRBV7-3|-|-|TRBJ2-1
TGTGCCAGCAGCTTATCCACTACTACAGGGAATGAGCAGTTCTTC
CASSLSTTTGNEQFF
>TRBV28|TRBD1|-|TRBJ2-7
TGTGCCAGCAGTGGATCCGGGACAGGGGCCTACGAGCAGTACTTC
CASSGSGTGAYEQYF
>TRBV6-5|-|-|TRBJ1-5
TGTGCCGGCAGGGGTCCCAATCAGCCCCAGCATTTT
CAGRGPNQPQHF
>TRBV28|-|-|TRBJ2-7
TGTGCCAGCACCGGGTCCTACGAGCAGTACTTC
CASTGSYEQYF
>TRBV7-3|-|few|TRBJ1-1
TGTGCCAGCAGCTTAATTGGAGGGGGCACTGAAGCTTTCTTT
CASSLIGGGTEAFF
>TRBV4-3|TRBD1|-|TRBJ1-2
TGCGCCAGCAGCCAAGACGACAGGGGGCAAGGCTACACCTTC
CASSQDDRGQGYTF
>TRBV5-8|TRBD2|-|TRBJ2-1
TGTGCCAGCAGCCTCCTAGCGGCCACCTACAATGAGCAGTTCTTC
CASSLLAATYNEQFF
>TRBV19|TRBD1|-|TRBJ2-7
TGTGCCAGTAGTATCCTCTTAAGGGGGCTAGACGAGCAGTACTTC
CASSILLRGLDEQYF
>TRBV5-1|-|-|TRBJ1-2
TGCGCCAGCAGCTTGGGAAGCTGGGGTAACTATGGCTACACCTTC
CASSLGSWGNYGYTF
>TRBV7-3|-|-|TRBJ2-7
TGTGCCAGCAGCGCGACAGGACTCTCCTACGAGCAGTACTTC
CASSATGLSYEQYF
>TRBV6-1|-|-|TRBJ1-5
TGTGCCAGCAGTTTCGTGAGGCCAGGGCCCCAGCATTTT
CASSFVRPGPQHF
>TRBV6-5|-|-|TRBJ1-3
TGTGCCAGCAGCAGCATGGGGGGCAATGGACACACCATATATTTT
CASSSMGGNGHTIYF
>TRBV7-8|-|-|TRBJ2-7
TGTGCCAGCAGCTTAGCGTTCAGGGCCTACGAGCAGTACTTC
CASSLAFRAYEQYF